This T cell receptor (beta chain) comes out of a study of graft-versus-host responses after intestinal transplantation. Study results and caveats: High graft-versus-host to host-versus-graft T cell clonal ratios marked allografts of patients with graft-donor macrochimerism. Among circulating GvH clones, peak levels were associated with early post-transplant declines in HvG clones.

As to this clone: Its antigen is unknown.

CDR1 is MNHNS and CDR2 is SASEGT in the germline V gene. V shed 6 bases and J shed 10 bases, with 21 bases lying between them. The CDR3 loop spans 15 amino acids. Method: immunoSEQ multiplex PCR; TCRdb's copy keeps in-frame clones and lacks some. The table has around 120,000 clones, over 85% seen once. The chain combines TRBV6-1 with TRBJ1-4; tentatively, D is TRBD1 (5 bases). The sequences come from unstimulated CD4+ T cells sorted from spleen or lymph node cells, collected before intestinal transplant. This clonotype was obtained from a human donor who received an intestinal transplant. CDR3 protein: CASRITTGDQGKLFF. In DNA form, the CDR3 reads TGTGCCAGCAGGATAACAACGGGGGACCAAGGAAAACTGTTTTTT.